These T cell receptor beta chains were read from a single sample in a study of blood T cell repertoires in COVID-19. Assay: immunoSEQ multiplex PCR; the TCRdb copy retains only in-frame clones and omits some. The data hold a few hundred thousand clones, with roughly 87% observed a single time. Sequenced sample: PBMCs or T cells enriched from blood (not recorded which). The receptor set was obtained from a young woman who had recovered from COVID-19. CDR3s leave out the opening cysteine and the closing phenylalanine or tryptophan. Each record gives: J gene, D gene, V gene, CDR3 protein. D genes are given only for firm matches.

j_call: TRBJ2-5
d_call: TRBD2
v_call: TRBV7-6
cdr3_aa: ASSLGLAGNQETQY

j_call: TRBJ2-2
d_call: .
v_call: TRBV2
cdr3_aa: ASAASSNTGELF

j_call: TRBJ2-2
d_call: .
v_call: TRBV18
cdr3_aa: ASSPGLDTGELF

j_call: TRBJ1-2
d_call: .
v_call: TRBV6-2/TRBV6-3
cdr3_aa: ASSYSNSYGYT

j_call: TRBJ1-2
d_call: .
v_call: TRBV19
cdr3_aa: ASRAGSYGYT

j_call: TRBJ1-2
d_call: TRBD1
v_call: TRBV6-4
cdr3_aa: ASSPGGAGGYT

j_call: TRBJ1-2
d_call: .
v_call: TRBV20-1
cdr3_aa: SSARDYGYT

j_call: TRBJ2-1
d_call: TRBD2
v_call: TRBV10-3
cdr3_aa: AIRPAGGPYNEQF

j_call: TRBJ2-3
d_call: TRBD2
v_call: TRBV27
cdr3_aa: ASRPLAGGSTDTQY

j_call: TRBJ2-7
d_call: .
v_call: TRBV15
cdr3_aa: ATSRDRGLNDEQY

j_call: TRBJ2-2
d_call: .
v_call: TRBV9
cdr3_aa: ASSVVFSGELF

j_call: TRBJ2-1
d_call: TRBD2
v_call: TRBV5-1
cdr3_aa: ASSILAGGSYNEQF

j_call: TRBJ1-2
d_call: .
v_call: TRBV19
cdr3_aa: ASSIRPQTANYGYT

j_call: TRBJ1-1
d_call: .
v_call: TRBV27
cdr3_aa: ASSLGTGRNTEAF

j_call: TRBJ1-1
d_call: TRBD1
v_call: TRBV2
cdr3_aa: ASRRVSGTGGSEAF

j_call: TRBJ1-4
d_call: .
v_call: TRBV6-5
cdr3_aa: ASSNRRLDEKLF

j_call: TRBJ1-6
d_call: .
v_call: TRBV14
cdr3_aa: ASSQVRNSPLH

j_call: TRBJ2-3
d_call: .
v_call: TRBV5-1
cdr3_aa: ASSTGNAGTDTQY

j_call: TRBJ1-6
d_call: .
v_call: TRBV6-5
cdr3_aa: ASSSDTGYRIALH